The clone carrying this T cell receptor (beta chain) was seen only a few times. Antigen unknown. These data originate in a study of cytomegalovirus exposure and HLA in healthy donors. Study-level points and caveats: Being productive about 87% or about 30% of the time was typical of most TCR beta V segments in an earlier analysis.

Germline CDR1 reads SGHNT; CDR2 reads YYREEE (reference sequence). Between the trimmed V and J ends, which lost 3 bases and 8 bases, there was a span of 9 bases. The CDR3 is 12 amino acids. PCR employed 60 Vbeta and 13 Jbeta primers. Authors' analysis steps: Roughly 11 million shared chains were among the 80 million or so unique TCR beta chains that a later analysis counted. The table came from immunoSEQ multiplex PCR; TCRdb's copy has only in-frame clones and leaves some out. That table supplies the V and J calls and clone size; D and trimming were determined from the DNA. The sample holds more than 90,000 clones, roughly three quarters seen once.

This receptor was taken from a woman aged 55-70 years in good health and CMV-seronegative. Material for sequencing was PBMCs. The chain carries TRBV5-4 and TRBJ2-1; no clear D gene. This CDR3 is CASSSFGYEQFF. In DNA form, the CDR3 reads TGTGCCAGCAGCTCTTTCGGTTATGAGCAGTTCTTC.